A single sample is the source of the 7 T cell receptor beta chains below, sequenced in a study of cytomegalovirus exposure and HLA in healthy donors. The PCR made use of 60 Vbeta and 13 Jbeta primers. The protocol was immunoSEQ multiplex PCR, while the TCRdb copy is restricted to in-frame clones and leaves out a portion. There are approximately 110,000 clones in the sample; approximately 72% occur only once, and about 2.2% lies in the top ten. Source material: PBMCs. Every receptor here comes from a young man in good health and CMV-seronegative.

The rearrangement uses TRBV30 and TRBJ2-7; D not resolved. Trimming took 5 bases from V and 7 from J, leaving 12 bases between them. The CDR3 is made up of 11 amino acids. Germline V gene data show CDR1 as GTSNPN and CDR2 as SVGIG (reference sequence). CDR3 in amino acids: CAWGEVGEQYF. As DNA, the CDR3 is TGTGCCTGGGGTGAGGTCGGGGAGCAGTACTTC. Full variable domain (remainder filled in from reference TRBV30 and TRBJ2-7): SQTIHQWPATLVQPVGSPLSLECTVEGTSNPNLYWYRQAAGRGLQLLFYSVGIGQISSEVPQNLSASRPQDRQFILSSKKLLLSDSGFYLCAWGEVGEQYFGPGTRLTVT.

The V and J genes are TRBV7-2 and TRBJ2-7; 7 bases align to TRBD2. CDR3 size: 16 residues. V was clipped by 0 bases and J by 3 bases; unmatched bases: 8. The germline CDR1 and CDR2 sequences are SGHTA and FQGNSA. The CDR3 DNA follows: TGTGCCAGCAGCTTAGCGGGTAGCGGGCTGTACTACGAGCAGTACTTC. Translated: CASSLAGSGLYYEQYF.

The chain carries TRBV18 and TRBJ1-1; the match to TRBD1 covers 7 bases. V gave up 0 bases and J gave up 5 bases; unmatched junction bases: 15. The germline gives CDR1 KGHSH, CDR2 LQKENI. This CDR3 has 18 residues. CDR3 sequence reads: CASSPPSLLQGSKTEAFF. The CDR3 DNA reads as TGTGCCAGCTCACCACCTTCCCTATTACAGGGGTCGAAGACTGAAGCTTTCTTT.

The rearrangement joins TRBV7-7 to TRBJ2-2; 8 positions agree with TRBD1. The germline CDR1 and CDR2 sequences are SSHAT and FNYEAQ (reference sequence). V was pared by 3 bases and J by 8 bases, with 2 bases of the junction left unmatched. This CDR3 is built from 13 residues. The DNA for the CDR3 is TGTGCCAGCAGCTTGGACAGGGCTGGGGAGCTGTTTTTT. Its translation: CASSLDRAGELFF.

The chain links TRBV2 to TRBJ2-2; D might be TRBD2 (5 bases). V was clipped by 11 bases and J by 1 base, with 11 bases between them. Per the germline V gene, CDR1 is SNHLY and CDR2 is FYNNEI. The length of the CDR3 is 13 residues. CDR3 in amino acids: CAEGRVNTGELFF. The CDR3 DNA sequence: TGTGCCGAGGGCCGGGTGAACACCGGGGAGCTGTTTTTT.

Points on this clone: The sample has other DNA sequences that encode this CDR3 too. The rearrangement links TRBV6-4 to TRBJ2-3, with 10 bases that match TRBD2. The CDR3 spans 15 residues. CDR1 and CDR2 from the germline V gene are MRHNA and SNTAGT. The J segment lost 4 bases and the V segment lost 0 bases, leaving 1 base of the junction unmatched. In DNA form, the CDR3 reads TGTGCCAGCAGTGACTCGAGCGGGGGGGCAGATACGCAGTATTTT. Protein product: CASSDSSGGADTQYF.

This chain's CDR3 is CASREDRAKNIQYF. For the CDR3, the DNA is TGTGCCAGCAGAGAAGACAGGGCCAAAAACATTCAGTACTTC. The chain employs TRBV28 and TRBJ2-4, with D possibly TRBD1 on 6 matching bases. CDR3 size: 14 residues. V lost 6 bases, J lost 1 base, and 10 bases lay in between. The germline V gene has CDR1 MDHEN and CDR2 SYDVKM. Together with reference TRBV28 and TRBJ2-4, the CDR3 gives the full variable domain: DVKVTQSSRYLVKRTGEKVFLECVQDMDHENMFWYRQDPGLGLRLIYFSYDVKMKEKGDIPEGYSVSREKKERFSLILESASTNQTSMYLCASREDRAKNIQYFGAGTRLSVL.